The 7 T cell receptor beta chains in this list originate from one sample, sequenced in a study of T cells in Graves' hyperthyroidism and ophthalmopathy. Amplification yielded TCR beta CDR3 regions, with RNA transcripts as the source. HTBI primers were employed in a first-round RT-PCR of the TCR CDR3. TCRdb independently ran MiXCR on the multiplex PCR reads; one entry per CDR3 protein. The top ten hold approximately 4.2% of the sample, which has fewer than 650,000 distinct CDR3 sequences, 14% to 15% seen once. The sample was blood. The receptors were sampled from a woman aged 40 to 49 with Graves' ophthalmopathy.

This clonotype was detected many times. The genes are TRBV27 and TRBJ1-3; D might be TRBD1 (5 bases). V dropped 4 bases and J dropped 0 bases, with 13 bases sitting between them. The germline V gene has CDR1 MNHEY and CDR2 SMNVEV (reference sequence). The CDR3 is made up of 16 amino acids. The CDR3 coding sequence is TGTGCCAGCAGTTCTACGACAGATGCCTCTGGAAACACCATATATTTT. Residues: CASSSTTDASGNTIYF.

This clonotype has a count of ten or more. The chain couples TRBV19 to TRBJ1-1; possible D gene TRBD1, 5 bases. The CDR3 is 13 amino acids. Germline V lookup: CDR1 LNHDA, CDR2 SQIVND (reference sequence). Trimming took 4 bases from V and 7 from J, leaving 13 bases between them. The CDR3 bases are TGTGCCAGTAGTAACCCGGGGCTAGGTGAAGCTTTCTTT. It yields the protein CASSNPGLGEAFF.

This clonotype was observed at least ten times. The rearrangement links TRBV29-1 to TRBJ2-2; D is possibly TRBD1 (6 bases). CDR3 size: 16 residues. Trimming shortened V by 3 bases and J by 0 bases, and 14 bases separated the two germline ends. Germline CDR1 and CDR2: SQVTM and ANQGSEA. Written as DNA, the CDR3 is TGCAGCGTTGATGTTAGAGGGGGAGCGAACACCGGGGAGCTGTTTTTT. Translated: CSVDVRGGANTGELFF.

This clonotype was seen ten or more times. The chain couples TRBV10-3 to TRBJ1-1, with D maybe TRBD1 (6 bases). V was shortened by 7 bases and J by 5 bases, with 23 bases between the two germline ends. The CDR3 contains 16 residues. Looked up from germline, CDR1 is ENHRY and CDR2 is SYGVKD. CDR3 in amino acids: CAIKGGEGGSRTEAFF. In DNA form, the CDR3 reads TGTGCCATCAAGGGTGGGGAAGGGGGTTCAAGAACTGAAGCTTTCTTT.

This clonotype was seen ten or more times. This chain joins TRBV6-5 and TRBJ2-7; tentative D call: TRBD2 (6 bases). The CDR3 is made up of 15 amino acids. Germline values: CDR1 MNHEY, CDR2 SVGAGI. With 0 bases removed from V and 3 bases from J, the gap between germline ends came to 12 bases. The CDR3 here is CASSYSTSTSYEQYF. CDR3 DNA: TGTGCCAGCAGTTACTCAACTAGCACAAGCTACGAGCAGTACTTC.

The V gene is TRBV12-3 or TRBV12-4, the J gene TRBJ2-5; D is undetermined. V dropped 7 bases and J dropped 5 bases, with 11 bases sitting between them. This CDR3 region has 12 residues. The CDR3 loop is CASTDLGETQYF. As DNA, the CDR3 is TGTGCCAGCACTGACCTAGGGGAGACCCAGTACTTC.

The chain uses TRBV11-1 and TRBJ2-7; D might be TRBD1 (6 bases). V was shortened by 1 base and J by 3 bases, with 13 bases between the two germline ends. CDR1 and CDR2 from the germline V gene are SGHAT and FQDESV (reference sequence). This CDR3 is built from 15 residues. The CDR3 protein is CASSLVDQGRYEQYF. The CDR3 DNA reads TGTGCCAGCAGCTTAGTCGATCAGGGGCGCTACGAGCAGTACTTC.